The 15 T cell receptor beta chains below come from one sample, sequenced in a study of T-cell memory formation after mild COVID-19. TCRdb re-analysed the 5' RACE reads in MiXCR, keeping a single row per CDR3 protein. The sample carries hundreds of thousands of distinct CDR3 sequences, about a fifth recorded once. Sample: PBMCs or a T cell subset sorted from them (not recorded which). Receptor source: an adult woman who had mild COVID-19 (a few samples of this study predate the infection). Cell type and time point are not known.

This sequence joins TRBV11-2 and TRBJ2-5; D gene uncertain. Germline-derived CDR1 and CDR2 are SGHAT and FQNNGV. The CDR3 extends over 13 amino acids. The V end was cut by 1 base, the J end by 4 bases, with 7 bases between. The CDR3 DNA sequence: TGTGCCAGCAGCTTAGGCAGTGCAGAGACCCAGTACTTC. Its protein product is CASSLGSAETQYF.

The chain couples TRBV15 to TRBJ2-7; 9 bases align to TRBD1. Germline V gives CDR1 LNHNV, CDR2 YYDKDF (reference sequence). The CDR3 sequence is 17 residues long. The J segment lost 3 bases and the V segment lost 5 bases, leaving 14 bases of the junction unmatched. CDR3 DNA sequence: TGTGCCACCAGCGCCCACATACCGGGACAGGGTAACTACGAGCAGTACTTC. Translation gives CATSAHIPGQGNYEQYF.

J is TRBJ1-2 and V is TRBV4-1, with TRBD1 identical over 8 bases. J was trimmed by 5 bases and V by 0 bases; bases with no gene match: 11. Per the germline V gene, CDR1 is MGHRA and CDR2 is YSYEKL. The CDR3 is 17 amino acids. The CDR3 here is CASSQDETGVRQYGYTF. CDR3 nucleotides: TGCGCCAGCAGCCAAGATGAGACAGGGGTCCGACAATATGGCTACACCTTC.

CDR3 sequence: CASSPRTSSNQETQYF. The CDR3 region has the DNA TGCGCCAGCAGCCCGAGGACTAGCTCAAATCAAGAGACCCAGTACTTC. The V and J genes are TRBV5-1 and TRBJ2-5; 8 nucleotides agree with TRBD2. This CDR3 contains 16 residues. From germline, CDR1 is SGHRS and CDR2 YFSETQ. The ends lost 4 bases at V and 2 bases at J; junction bases unmatched: 10.

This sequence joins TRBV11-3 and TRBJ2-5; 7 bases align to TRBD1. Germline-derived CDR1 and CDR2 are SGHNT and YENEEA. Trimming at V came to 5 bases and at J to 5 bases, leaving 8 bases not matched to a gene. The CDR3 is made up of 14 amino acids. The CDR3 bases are TGTGCCAGCAGCCCCTGGGACAGTCCTGAGACCCAGTACTTC. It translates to CASSPWDSPETQYF.

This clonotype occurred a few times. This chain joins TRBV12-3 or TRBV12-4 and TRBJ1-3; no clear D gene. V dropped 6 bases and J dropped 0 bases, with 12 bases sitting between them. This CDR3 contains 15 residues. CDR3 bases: TGTGCCAGCAGACCTACAAGGTACTCTGGAAACACCATATATTTT. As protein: CASRPTRYSGNTIYF.

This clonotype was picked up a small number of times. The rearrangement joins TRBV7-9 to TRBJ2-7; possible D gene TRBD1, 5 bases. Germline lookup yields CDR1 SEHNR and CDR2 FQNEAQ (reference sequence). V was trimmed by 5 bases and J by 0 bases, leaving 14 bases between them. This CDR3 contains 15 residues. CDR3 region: CASSLGATSSYEQYF. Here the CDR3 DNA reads TGTGCCAGCAGCCTTGGGGCAACGAGCTCCTACGAGCAGTACTTC. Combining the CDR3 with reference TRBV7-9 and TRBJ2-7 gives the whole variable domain DTGVSQNPRHKITKRGQNVTFRCDPISEHNRLYWYRQTLGQGPEFLTYFQNEAQLEKSRLLSDRFSAERPKGSFSTLEIQRTEQGDSAMYLCASSLGATSSYEQYFGPGTRLTVT.

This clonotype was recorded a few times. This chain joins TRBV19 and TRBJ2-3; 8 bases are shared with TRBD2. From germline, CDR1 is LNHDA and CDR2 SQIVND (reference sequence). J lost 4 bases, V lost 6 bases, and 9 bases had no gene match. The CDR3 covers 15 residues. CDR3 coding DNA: TGTGCCAGTAGCCAATGGCGGGGGGCCCCAGATACGCAGTATTTT. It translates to CASSQWRGAPDTQYF.

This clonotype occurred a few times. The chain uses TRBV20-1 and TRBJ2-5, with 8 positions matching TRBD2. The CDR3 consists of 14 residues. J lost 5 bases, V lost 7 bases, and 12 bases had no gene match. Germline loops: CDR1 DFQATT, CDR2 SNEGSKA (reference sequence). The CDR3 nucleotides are TGCAGTGTCGAACACCCGGGAGGGCCGGAGACCCAGTACTTC. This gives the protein CSVEHPGGPETQYF.

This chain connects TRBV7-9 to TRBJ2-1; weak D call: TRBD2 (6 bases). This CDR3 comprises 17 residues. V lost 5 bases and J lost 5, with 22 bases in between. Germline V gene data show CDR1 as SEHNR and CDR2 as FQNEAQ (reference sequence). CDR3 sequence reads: CASSLRGGGAPHNEQFF. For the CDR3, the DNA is TGTGCCAGCAGCCTCCGAGGCGGCGGGGCGCCTCACAATGAGCAGTTCTTC.

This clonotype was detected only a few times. CDR3 sequence (DNA): TGTGCCAGCAGAACGGGACAGGGCCTTTCGGGGGAGCAGTACTTC. This codes for CASRTGQGLSGEQYF. This chain uses TRBV7-9 with TRBJ2-7, with TRBD1 matching over 9 bases. Germline V CDR1 and CDR2: SEHNR, FQNEAQ (reference sequence). This CDR3 comprises 15 residues. Unmatched junction bases numbered 13, after V lost 6 bases and J lost 7 bases.

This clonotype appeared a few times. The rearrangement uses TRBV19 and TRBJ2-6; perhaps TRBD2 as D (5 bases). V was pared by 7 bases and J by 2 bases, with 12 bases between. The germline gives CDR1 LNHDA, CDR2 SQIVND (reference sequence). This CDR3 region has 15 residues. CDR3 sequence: CASKAGGPGANVLTF. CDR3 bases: TGTGCCAGTAAGGCAGGAGGTCCTGGGGCCAACGTCCTGACTTTC.

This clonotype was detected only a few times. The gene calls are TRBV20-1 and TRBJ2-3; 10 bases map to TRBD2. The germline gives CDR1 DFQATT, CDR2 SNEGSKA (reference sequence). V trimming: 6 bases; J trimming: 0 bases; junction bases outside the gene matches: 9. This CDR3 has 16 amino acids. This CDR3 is CSAAWTSGTSTDTQYF. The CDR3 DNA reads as TGCAGTGCGGCATGGACTAGCGGTACTAGCACAGATACGCAGTATTTT.

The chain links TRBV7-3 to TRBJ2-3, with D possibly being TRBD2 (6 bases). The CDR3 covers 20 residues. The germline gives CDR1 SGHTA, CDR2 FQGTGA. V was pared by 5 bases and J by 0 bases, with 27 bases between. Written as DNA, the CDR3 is TGTGCCAGCAGCGTTAACCTATCATCCCTAGCGCGCACTAGCACAGATACGCAGTATTTT. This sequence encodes CASSVNLSSLARTSTDTQYF.

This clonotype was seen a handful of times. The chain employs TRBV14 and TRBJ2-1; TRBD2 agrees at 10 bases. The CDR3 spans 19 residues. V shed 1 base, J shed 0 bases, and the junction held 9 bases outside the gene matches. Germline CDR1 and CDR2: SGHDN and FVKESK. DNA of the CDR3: TGTGCCAGCAGCCAAGTACTAGCGGGGTCGTGGGCCTCCTACAATGAGCAGTTCTTC. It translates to CASSQVLAGSWASYNEQFF.